This T cell receptor beta chain was sequenced during a study of CD8 T cells in ankylosing spondylitis. This clonotype was seen many times. The target antigen is unknown. V was clipped by 5 bases and J by 4 bases; unmatched bases: 5. This CDR3 is built from 16 residues. Germline CDR1 MDHEN, CDR2 SYDVKM. Study conclusions and caveats: What appeared characteristic of ankylosing spondylitis blood was a TCR beta motif of 7 or 8 highly homologous variants. Clones tied to disease were said to be significantly enriched in matched ankylosing spondylitis synovial fluid.

Construction of TCR beta libraries was performed using quantitative 5'-RACE with molecular barcodes. TCRdb fed the 5' RACE reads into MiXCR, producing one record per CDR3 protein. The sample holds about 400,000 distinct CDR3 sequences, about a fifth seen once. This TCR was recovered from a male donor with ankylosing spondylitis. The material sequenced was blood, either unsorted or a sorted T cell fraction (not recorded which). The chain employs TRBV28 and TRBJ2-3; 14 bases line up with TRBD2. Here the CDR3 reads CASSIRLAGGSDTQYF. The CDR3 coding sequence is TGTGCCAGCAGTATAAGACTAGCGGGAGGGTCAGATACGCAGTATTTT.